One and the same sample provided the 18 T cell receptor beta chains below, sequenced in a study of blood T cell repertoires in COVID-19. This table comes from immunoSEQ multiplex PCR, and its TCRdb copy is limited to in-frame clones, with some not included. The table has some 200,000 clones, 80% to 90% seen once. The source material was peripheral blood. These TCRs come from a woman aged 50 to 60 with active or convalescent COVID-19.

CDR3 sequence reads: CASMGQGVDQPQHF. The CDR3 DNA follows: TGTGCCAGTATGGGACAGGGTGTGGATCAGCCCCAGCATTTT. The J gene is TRBJ1-5, the V gene TRBV19; 9 bases align to TRBD1. Trimming removed 7 bases from V and 5 bases from J; junction bases left unmatched: 6. CDR3 length equals 14 residues. CDR1 and CDR2 from the germline V gene are LNHDA and SQIVND (reference sequence).

The V and J genes are TRBV5-6 and TRBJ2-1, with D possibly matching TRBD1 (7 bases). This CDR3 spans 11 amino acids. V was clipped by 4 bases and J by 15 bases, with 14 bases between them. Germline assignment: CDR1 SGHDT and CDR2 YYEEEE. CDR3 sequence reads: CASSQGGHGFF. The CDR3 region has the DNA TGTGCCAGCAGCCAGGGGGGACACGGGTTCTTC.

This CDR3 is CASSRAGTENEKLFF. CDR3 nucleotide sequence: TGTGCCAGCAGTAGGGCCGGGACAGAGAATGAAAAACTGTTTTTT. The chain carries TRBV2 and TRBJ1-4; TRBD1 matches at 7 bases. Trimming cost V 5 bases and J 5 bases; bases outside gene matches: 8. Germline CDR1 SNHLY, CDR2 FYNNEI. The CDR3 length is 15 residues.

The count of this clone is one. CDR3 bases: TGTGCCAGCGTGGACTACGGGGAGGGAGGGACGGAGACCCAGTACTTC. As protein: CASVDYGEGGTETQYF. The chain uses TRBV2 and TRBJ2-5; 7 bases agree with TRBD2. Germline lookup yields CDR1 SNHLY and CDR2 FYNNEI. The CDR3 sequence is 16 residues long. After removal of 8 bases from V and 5 bases from J, the junction contained 17 bases not matched to a gene.

V usage is TRBV4-1 and J usage is TRBJ2-3, with 14 bases identical to TRBD2. The germline gives CDR1 MGHRA, CDR2 YSYEKL. J lost 5 bases, V lost 1 base, and 2 bases had no gene match. The CDR3 is made up of 16 amino acids. The CDR3 DNA reads as TGCGCCAGCAGCCAAGGACTAGCGGGGGGGCAAGATACGCAGTATTTT. This gives the protein CASSQGLAGGQDTQYF.

The V gene is TRBV9, the J gene TRBJ2-1; TRBD1 matches 11 bases. The CDR3 runs 15 residues. V lost 3 bases, J lost 4 bases, and 3 bases stayed unmatched. The germline gives CDR1 SGDLS, CDR2 YYNGEE. This CDR3 reads CASSAGTGGYNEQFF. CDR3 nucleotides: TGTGCCAGCAGCGCAGGGACAGGGGGGTACAATGAGCAGTTCTTC.

The gene calls are TRBV7-9 and TRBJ1-6; D not certain. This CDR3 has 12 amino acids. Looked up from germline, CDR1 is SEHNR and CDR2 is FQNEAQ (reference sequence). V was shortened by 5 bases and J by 10 bases, with 9 bases between the two germline ends. CDR3 in amino acids: CASSPGESPLHF. CDR3 DNA: TGTGCCAGCAGCCCCGGGGAGTCACCCCTCCACTTT.

V usage is TRBV5-6 and J usage is TRBJ2-1; D gene unclear. Germline CDR1 reads SGHDT; CDR2 reads YYEEEE. The length of the CDR3 is 12 residues. V dropped 2 bases and J dropped 7 bases, with 7 bases sitting between them. The CDR3 is CASSFDNNEQFF. The CDR3 DNA reads TGTGCCAGCAGCTTTGACAATAATGAGCAGTTCTTC.

The chain combines TRBV5-1 with TRBJ1-2, with TRBD1 identical over 8 bases. After removal of 2 bases from V and 8 bases from J, the junction contained 17 bases not matched to a gene. CDR1 is SGHRS, CDR2 YFSETQ, per germline. The CDR3 runs 17 residues. The CDR3: CASSLGSPGGAVGGYTF. DNA of the CDR3: TGCGCCAGCAGCTTAGGAAGTCCAGGGGGCGCAGTCGGGGGCTACACCTTC.

CDR3 amino acids: CASSSGLAGTGEQFF. The CDR3 DNA reads as TGTGCCAGCAGTTCGGGACTAGCGGGGACGGGTGAGCAGTTCTTC. The rearrangement joins TRBV7-2 to TRBJ2-1; TRBD2 matches at 13 bases. This CDR3 is 15 amino acids long. Germline CDR1 and CDR2: SGHTA and FQGNSA. J was trimmed by 9 bases and V by 6 bases; bases with no gene match: 8.

The chain joins TRBV4-2 to TRBJ2-7; D is perhaps TRBD2 (6 bases). This CDR3 region has 13 residues. Trimming removed 4 bases from V and 5 bases from J, with 12 bases in between. Germline V gene data show CDR1 as LGHNA and CDR2 as YNFKEQ. The CDR3 coding sequence is TGTGCCAGCAGCCCTCGACTAGGGGACGAGCAGTACTTC. Translating it yields CASSPRLGDEQYF.

This clone was recorded a few times. J is TRBJ2-3 and V is TRBV7-3, with D perhaps TRBD2 (5 bases). This CDR3 spans 18 amino acids. The germline CDR1 and CDR2 sequences are SGHTA and FQGTGA. V lost 2 bases, J lost 0 bases, and 18 bases lay in between. DNA for the CDR3: TGTGCCAGCAGCTTAGTGAGTTCGGCGGGTGCTAGCACAGATACGCAGTATTTT. Amino acids: CASSLVSSAGASTDTQYF.

The chain couples TRBV27 to TRBJ1-2, with D possibly TRBD1 on 6 matching bases. This CDR3 is built from 13 residues. V was pared by 3 bases and J by 2 bases, with 7 bases between. The germline V gene encodes CDR1 MNHEY and CDR2 SMNVEV (reference sequence). This CDR3 reads CASSFGQNYGYTF. The CDR3 bases are TGTGCCAGCAGTTTCGGACAGAACTATGGCTACACCTTC.

The genes are TRBV21-1 and TRBJ1-5; the listed D gene, TRBD1, was not tested against the DNA. TRBV21-1 is a pseudogene locus. CDR3 length equals 18 residues. For the CDR3, the DNA is TGTGCCAGCAGCAATTCTAGCAGGGGATCATGGTGCAATCAGCCCCAGCATTTT. This translates into CASSNSSRGSWCNQPQHF.

The CDR3 reads CAWRETGLQTQYF. The CDR3 DNA sequence: TGTGCCTGGAGAGAGACAGGGCTACAGACCCAGTACTTC. This sequence joins TRBV30 and TRBJ2-5; TRBD1 matches at 7 bases. The V and J ends lost 3 bases and 6 bases, in that order; junction bases with no gene match: 7. In germline, CDR1 is GTSNPN, CDR2 SVGIG (reference sequence). The CDR3 extends over 13 amino acids.

This clone was counted a single time. The chain uses TRBV28 and TRBJ1-2; D might be TRBD1 (5 bases). CDR1 and CDR2 from the germline V gene are MDHEN and SYDVKM. The V gene lost 3 bases and the J gene lost 9 bases, with 20 bases spanning the gap. CDR3 size: 15 residues. The CDR3 here is CASSFAGQGKFRYTF. DNA of the CDR3: TGTGCCAGCAGTTTTGCTGGGCAGGGTAAGTTTCGCTACACCTTC.

The chain combines TRBV7-7 with TRBJ2-5, with 7 bases lining up with TRBD1. Germline V gene lookup returns CDR1 SSHAT and CDR2 FNYEAQ (reference sequence). The CDR3 totals 14 residues. With 5 bases clipped from V and 3 bases from J, the junction kept 6 bases outside the gene matches. The DNA for the CDR3 is TGTGCCAGCAGCAAAGGGACAGTAGAAGAGACCCAGTACTTC. Amino acids: CASSKGTVEETQYF.

This clone was recorded only once. The J gene is TRBJ1-1, the V gene TRBV4-1; D remains unclear. The CDR3 has 13 amino acids. V was clipped by 4 bases and J by 0 bases, with 6 bases between them. The germline V gene has CDR1 MGHRA and CDR2 YSYEKL. In nucleotides, the CDR3 is TGCGCCAGCAGCCGTAAAATGAACACTGAAGCTTTCTTT. Translated: CASSRKMNTEAFF.